This TCR beta chain was retrieved from a study of human T cells and chemical hapten exposure (dated by TCRdb to the early 2020s). Context from the whole study: For sensitization, 2% DPC in acetone was applied to an approximately 2 cm by approximately 2 cm area of upper inner arm skin. Throughout the roughly 24-week study period, patients were also given weekly therapeutic DPC doses on the scalp. Patch testing on the upper back used Finn chambers containing 0.01% DPC, with scoring done after 6 days according to International Contact Dermatitis Research Group standards. The patient cohort, mostly female, included alopecia areata with under or over 50% scalp involvement, alopecia totalis and alopecia universalis. Libraries were pooled for sequencing, and per-sample TCR yields varied mainly because of small differences in library volumes within the pool. Peripheral blood TCR repertoire changes were tracked in vivo in alopecia patients during primary and secondary sensitization to the hapten diphenylcyclopropenone (DPC). Blood samples were taken from patients before sensitization (week 0) and at 2, 6 and about 24 weeks after DPC sensitization. Blood for TCR sequencing was provided by twenty-nine alopecia patients at one to four time points (pre-sensitization, 2, 6 and 24 weeks).

Germline trimming: 8 bases from V, 2 bases from J; junction bases outside gene matches: 11. From cysteine to phenylalanine, the CDR3 is 15 amino acids long. Of all the DNA, just the CDR3 is kept, 45 bases in frame from base 1. CDR1 and CDR2, looked up from the germline V gene, are MNHNS and SASEGT. Library construction relied on RACE. This sample was sequenced with a NextSeq 500. During library preparation, unique molecular identifiers were attached to individual cDNA molecules so that TCRs could be counted quantitatively and reproducibly. Both TCR alpha and TCR beta chains were sequenced from each blood RNA sample. As for the original processing: Samples had a median of 95,638 TCRs, with a range from about 23,224 to 750,000. V, J and CDR3 annotation of the TCR reads was carried out using the Decombinator software suite. For PS versus PT1 abundance plots, all samples were subsampled to the same number of TCRs (28,000). TCRs were defined as expanded if absent before sensitization and observed at least eight times at the 2-week time point. In TCRdb, the public reads were trimmed at Q25 with fastp and aligned with MiXCR, with productive beta chains retained. Identical CDR3 proteins give one entry, which carries the most common genes and DNA. These V and J calls derive from TCRdb rather than the authors' analysis. The sample includes fewer than 200,000 distinct CDR3 sequences, with around 20% observed a single time. The ten largest clones capture about 6.7% of the sample.

Sample time point, as interpreted from the label and publication: patch test 1, 2 weeks after DPC sensitization. The treatment or condition label for this specimen denotes: therapeutic diphenylcyclopropenone sensitization with weekly scalp DPC. At every patch-test visit, the blood draw took place before the patch test was put on. Eligible patients were aged 18 to 70, diagnosed with alopecia, deemed suitable for DPC therapy, and excluded if pregnant. Unfractionated whole blood was collected in Tempus Blood RNA tubes, and total RNA was extracted from that blood. This clonotype was detected only a few times. Its binding antigen is unknown. Base qualities are not at hand, and no much larger clone is one base apart. Results and caveats for the whole study, not just this receptor: DPC sensitization did not change the number of TCRs with a frequency above 1 in 1000, and there was no evidence of changes in global repertoire structure. After repeated subsampling, changes were observed in the strength of the expansion versus patch-test correlation and in the threshold at which the correlation became significant. Alopecia, a presumed autoimmune disease, was present in all patients, so the immune response of the patients might differ from that of healthy individuals. Compared with pre-sensitization or healthy control sets, expanded TCRs formed significantly more large CDR3 similarity clusters, which is consistent with antigen-driven responses. Patch test score correlated positively with the number of PT1 expanded TCRs, reaching significance at thresholds 8, 16 and 32 but not at 4.

The TCR was taken from a woman in her forties or fifties with alopecia areata. Some clones in this sample may be carry-over from other donors' samples. Source: whole blood, taken in connection with sensitization to the hapten diphenylcyclopropenone (DPC). The chain is assembled from TRBV6-1 and TRBJ2-7, with TRBD1 identical over 8 junction bases. The sequenced DNA is TGTGCCAGCCGACAATATTTGGACAGGGCCTACGAGCAGTACTTC. It codes for CASRQYLDRAYEQYF.